In its sample, the clone carrying this TCR beta chain was seen many times. The sequence runs out 3 residues before the end of the CDR3; the remainder is reconstructed from the germline J gene. Heparinized whole blood, 5 to 8 ml, came from each donor. The record originates from a study of T cell clonality in common variable immunodeficiency. CDR1 is GTSNPN and CDR2 is SVGIG in the germline V gene (reference sequence). The CDR3 is 14 residues long. V was clipped by 0 bases and J by 6 bases, with 15 bases between them. CVID and control samples used equivalent genomic DNA input. Clones were read by immunoSEQ multiplex PCR, and TCRdb kept only the in-frame ones, dropping some. Observed in the sample are some 42,000 clones, none of them singletons.

The sample consisted of peripheral blood mononuclear cells. This chain links TRBV30 with TRBJ2-7; TRBD1 might be the D (6 bases). The sequence derives from a person aged 18 to 75 in good health. The CDR3 loop is CAWSVHHRVSEQYF. The CDR3 DNA, read in part, is TGTGCCTGGAGTGTACACCACAGGGTTTCCGAG. Based on the CDR3 plus reference TRBV30 and TRBJ2-7, the full variable domain is SQTIHQWPATLVQPVGSPLSLECTVEGTSNPNLYWYRQAAGRGLQLLFYSVGIGQISSEVPQNLSASRPQDRQFILSSKKLLLSDSGFYLCAWSVHHRVSEQYFGPGTRLTVT.